This TCR beta chain was sequenced for a study of cytomegalovirus exposure and HLA in healthy donors. Study overall: Clustering assigned 81% of the approximately 400 genotyped donors to the Caucasian-associated ancestry cluster.

Germline CDR1 MDHEN, CDR2 SYDVKM. V gave up 11 bases and J gave up 4 bases, with 17 bases separating them. This CDR3 comprises 13 residues. The PCR was carried out with 60 Vbeta primers and 13 Jbeta primers. Method: immunoSEQ multiplex PCR; TCRdb's copy keeps in-frame clones and lacks some. Of roughly 150,000 clones listed, more than 75% are singletons. Study-wide findings and caveats: The only immune exposure information that was available was CMV serostatus. Presence/absence analyses assumed roughly uniform sequencing depth across donors.

As for the donors, each was a healthy bone marrow donor. A word on this clone: As yet, its antigen is unknown.

The source is a woman aged 35 to 49 in good health and CMV-seronegative. Sequences were obtained from PBMCs. The chain recombines TRBV28 with TRBJ1-2; perhaps TRBD1 as D (5 bases). In DNA, the CDR3 is TGTGCCGTAACTCGGGGGGGTTCCTATGGCTACACCTTC. Translated, it gives CAVTRGGSYGYTF.